The following is a T cell receptor (beta chain) sequence with its context. Assay used: immunoSEQ multiplex PCR; TCRdb lists only in-frame clones, some missing. Here the sample spans more than 140,000 clones, 78% being singletons. The sample belongs to a study of PD-1 blockade in classical Hodgkin lymphoma. Patients all relapsed after autologous stem cell transplantation, and there was variation in brentuximab vedotin exposure. Trimming pared 0 bases from V and 12 bases from J, leaving 9 bases between. The CDR3 loop spans 12 amino acids. Looked up from germline, CDR1 is ENHRY and CDR2 is SYGVKD. The sequence was obtained from a human donor with classical Hodgkin lymphoma. This specimen consisted of peripheral blood mononuclear cells (PBMCs), obtained before the second cycle of nivolumab. The genes are TRBV10-3 and TRBJ1-5; D is ambiguous. CDR3 sequence reads: CAISESKDFQHF. The CDR3, as DNA: TGTGCCATCAGTGAGTCGAAGGACTTCCAGCATTTT.